This T cell receptor beta chain derives from a study of T cell repertoires in cytomegalovirus infection. Study details: Shared public TCR beta signatures pointed to both CMV infection and a matching HLA type. Study observations and caveats: Accumulated public TCR beta family frequency recognized individuals carrying CMV together with the relevant HLA. The ex vivo response was dominated by HLA-C-restricted CMV-specific TCR beta clonotypes.

About this clonotype: Its antigen remains unknown.

The CDR3 runs to 16 residues. Trimming took 5 bases from V and 5 from J; bases not matched to a gene: 6. Germline assignment: CDR1 SGHVS and CDR2 FNYEAQ. TCRdb redid the calling of the reads with MiXCR, one entry per CDR3 protein. The sample records some 800,000 distinct CDR3 sequences, 30% to 35% being singletons. The source is a human donor in good health (CMV status not recorded). Some clones in this sample may be carry-over from other donors' samples. J is TRBJ2-4 and V is TRBV7-6, with 13 bases fitting TRBD2. Source: cultured CD8+ T cells from PBMCs, taken from culture after CMV antigen stimulation. CDR3 sequence: CASSPRTSGGQNIQYF. The CDR3 DNA reads as TGTGCCAGCAGCCCCAGGACTAGCGGGGGACAAAACATTCAGTACTTC.